A selection of T cell receptor beta chains follows, all from one sample in a study of cytomegalovirus exposure and HLA in healthy donors. Sequencing used immunoSEQ multiplex PCR; TCRdb keeps in-frame clones, though not all of them. This sample's clone table lists around 55,000 clones. Specimen: PBMCs. All receptors derive from a man aged 45-65 years in good health and CMV-seropositive. CDR3s include the opening cysteine and the closing phenylalanine or tryptophan.

v_gene,CDR3aa
TRBV5-1,CASSGGLAGEQFF
TRBV4-1,CASSQEAGGGYTF
TRBV2,CASSEGGGWGRKTEAFF
TRBV18,CASSPLGNNEQFF
TRBV18,CASSLRDNTGVSNQPQHF
TRBV25-1,CASSEGTGVGVDEQYF
TRBV28,CASSPGGGSTEAFF
TRBV7-6,CASSLYIQGPHANEKLFF
TRBV4-2,CASKGTGTSPLHF
TRBV19,CASSRTSGGMETQYF
TRBV7-3,CASSFVTGGLNEQFF
TRBV11-2,CASSLEPTGIEAFF
TRBV7-9,CASSGGRTGELFF
TRBV6-5,CASSSQHLTTEAFF
TRBV7-2,CASSPDRGRGFF
TRBV9,CASSVSNNRYNSPLHF
TRBV6-1,CASRRTDPVLDTQYF
TRBV9,CASRPPGTGLDEQFF
TRBV5-1,CASSFEGNQPQHF
TRBV18,CASSPGGSMNTEAFF
TRBV30,CAWTGGHFNYGYTF
TRBV18,CASSPPPPGGKRYNEQFF
TRBV28,CGIGDYGYTF
TRBV5-5,CASSPGDREAEQYF
TRBV5-4,CASSPGLAGGNEQYF
TRBV5-1,CASSFLGQALEQYF
TRBV5-6,CASSPRDRGLGAFF
TRBV18,CASSPRMEADTQYF
TRBV28,CASKRQGLPSGANVLTF
TRBV9,CASSVGSGGYSGANVLTF
TRBV30,CAWSAQSYEQYF
TRBV28,CASSPPRAGAYEQYF
TRBV4-3,CASSQDWPGDQPQHF
TRBV10-3,CAIRREAYEQYF
TRBV5-1,CASSLTQSGAETQYF
TRBV18,CASSLSSSSYNEQFF
TRBV18,CASSPMVLDTEAFF
TRBV4-3,CASSPQGTIYGYTF
TRBV10-3,CAISESSGGPYEQYF
TRBV7-9,CASSGTDFTDTQYF
TRBV29-1,CSVEDSFTQETQYF
TRBV19,CASSRDRETEAFF
TRBV15,CATSGTGYNQPQHF
TRBV6-1,CASSALGRVSGNTIYF
TRBV5-1,CASRTSTGTGYGYTF
TRBV28,CASSLMGGGVQETQYF
TRBV9,CASSVSSGNTIYF
TRBV30,CAWGAFYGYTF
TRBV4-3,CASSQDRGNYGYTF
TRBV27,CASSLSNSPVYGYTF
TRBV4-2,CASSQEKGRTNQPQHF
TRBV7-2,CASSLGQGLGETQYF
TRBV19,CATRDRGADTQYF
TRBV4-2,CASRLGVQGVYEQYF
TRBV6-5,CASRPWTGSYEQYF